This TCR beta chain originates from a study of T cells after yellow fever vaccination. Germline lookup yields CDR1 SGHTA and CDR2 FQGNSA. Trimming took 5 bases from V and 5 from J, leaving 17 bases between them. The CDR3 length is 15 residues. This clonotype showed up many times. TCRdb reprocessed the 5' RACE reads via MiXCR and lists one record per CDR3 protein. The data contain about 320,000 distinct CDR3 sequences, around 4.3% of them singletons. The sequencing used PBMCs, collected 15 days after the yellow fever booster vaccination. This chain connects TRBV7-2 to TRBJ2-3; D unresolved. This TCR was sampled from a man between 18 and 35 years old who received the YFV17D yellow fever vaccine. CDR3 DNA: TGTGCCAGCAGCCTGGTTGCGAGTTTGAAAGATACGCAGTATTTT. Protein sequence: CASSLVASLKDTQYF.